This TCR beta chain is from a study of blood T cells in healthy people across ages. This CDR3 is built from 16 residues. Germline-derived CDR1 and CDR2 are SGHTA and FQGNSA. Primed by a sample-barcoded 5' primer and a J-beta primer mix, a second PCR proceeded for about 6 to 12 cycles. TCRdb recomputed calls from the 5' RACE reads with MiXCR, one row per CDR3 protein. The sample carries over 1,500,000 distinct CDR3 sequences, about 50% recorded once. The source is a woman in her thirties or forties in good health. Sequencing used blood. The chain couples TRBV7-2 to TRBJ2-4; 8 bases map to TRBD2. The tail of the sequence fits TRBJ2-7 better, so the J call may be wrong. CDR3 region: CASSLGWIAGTYEQYF. CDR3 coding DNA: TGTGCCAGCAGCTTAGGCTGGATAGCGGGGACCTACGAGCAGTACTTC.